This is a list of T cell receptor beta chains from one sample in a study. TCRdb re-derived calls from the 5' RACE reads in MiXCR, one entry per CDR3 protein. The repertoire has 35,000 to 50,000 distinct CDR3 sequences, about 20% of them found once; the top ten carry just over 4%. Sequencing input: Tregs sorted from blood. These receptors were obtained from a female donor with breast cancer. Each CDR3 is given with its conserved first and last residue. Each record gives: J gene, clone size, V gene, CDR3 protein. Size is omitted from some rows. Given values are once, few, many or a class for expanded clones.

j_gene: TRBJ2-2; abundance: .; v_gene: TRBV12-3/TRBV12-4; CDR3aa: CASRPGVVGELFF
j_gene: TRBJ2-7; abundance: .; v_gene: TRBV7-2; CDR3aa: CASSKDFYEQYF
j_gene: TRBJ2-2; abundance: .; v_gene: TRBV7-8; CDR3aa: CASSLIVFGTGTGELSF
j_gene: TRBJ2-2; abundance: few; v_gene: TRBV28; CDR3aa: CASSSSRAKNTGELLF
j_gene: TRBJ2-6; abundance: few; v_gene: TRBV5-5; CDR3aa: CASSLDVGSAGANVLTF
j_gene: TRBJ2-2; abundance: many; v_gene: TRBV15; CDR3aa: CATSSPNTGELFF
j_gene: TRBJ1-1; abundance: .; v_gene: TRBV6-6; CDR3aa: CASGYSTQETNTEAFF
j_gene: TRBJ1-2; abundance: once; v_gene: TRBV20-1; CDR3aa: CGTLPTGSVGYGYTF
j_gene: TRBJ2-5; abundance: once; v_gene: TRBV20-1; CDR3aa: CSAQKQDLETQYF
j_gene: TRBJ1-2; abundance: .; v_gene: TRBV29-1; CDR3aa: CSVEAIGRAGYGYTF
j_gene: TRBJ2-2; abundance: .; v_gene: TRBV24-1; CDR3aa: CATGEENTGELFF
j_gene: TRBJ2-5; abundance: .; v_gene: TRBV5-4; CDR3aa: CASSAWGKGTQYF
j_gene: TRBJ2-2; abundance: many; v_gene: TRBV5-1; CDR3aa: CASSMTGTEVNTGELFF
j_gene: TRBJ2-3; abundance: .; v_gene: TRBV15; CDR3aa: CATSRDLLAGGVDTQYF
j_gene: TRBJ1-2; abundance: .; v_gene: TRBV7-9; CDR3aa: CASSVSGTGNGYTF
j_gene: TRBJ2-5; abundance: once; v_gene: TRBV28; CDR3aa: CASSDPPRETQYF
j_gene: TRBJ1-5; abundance: .; v_gene: TRBV7-8; CDR3aa: CTSSLNQGDQPQHF
j_gene: TRBJ2-7; abundance: .; v_gene: TRBV4-2; CDR3aa: CASSPNGREANSYEQYF
j_gene: TRBJ2-7; abundance: .; v_gene: TRBV30; CDR3aa: CAWTAVGQLYEQYF
j_gene: TRBJ2-6; abundance: many; v_gene: TRBV6-2/TRBV6-3; CDR3aa: CASSYSASGANVLTF
j_gene: TRBJ1-3; abundance: many; v_gene: TRBV12-3/TRBV12-4; CDR3aa: CASSFLQVSGNTIYF
j_gene: TRBJ2-7; abundance: .; v_gene: TRBV20-1; CDR3aa: CSARDFRQGSPYEQYF
j_gene: TRBJ2-2; abundance: few; v_gene: TRBV7-8; CDR3aa: CASRFLSSAGELFF
j_gene: TRBJ2-5; abundance: many; v_gene: TRBV7-2; CDR3aa: CASSSDRGLETQYF
j_gene: TRBJ2-1; abundance: few; v_gene: TRBV12-3/TRBV12-4; CDR3aa: CASSVGAGLSVSYNEQFF
j_gene: TRBJ2-1; abundance: few; v_gene: TRBV9; CDR3aa: CASSGRSGVSYNEQFF
j_gene: TRBJ1-2; abundance: .; v_gene: TRBV28; CDR3aa: CASSGQPLYGYTF
j_gene: TRBJ2-1; abundance: .; v_gene: TRBV3-1; CDR3aa: CASSQLGEQFF
j_gene: TRBJ2-3; abundance: .; v_gene: TRBV28; CDR3aa: CASRSPDDTQYF
j_gene: TRBJ2-7; abundance: medium-sized; v_gene: TRBV4-2; CDR3aa: CASSTDGPYEQYF
j_gene: TRBJ1-5; abundance: .; v_gene: TRBV6-1; CDR3aa: CASSGPGGGGNQPQHF
j_gene: TRBJ1-1; abundance: .; v_gene: TRBV7-3; CDR3aa: CASSPSGTIETGNTEAFF
j_gene: TRBJ2-1; abundance: .; v_gene: TRBV18; CDR3aa: CANSPSGTGVNEQFF
j_gene: TRBJ2-2; abundance: .; v_gene: TRBV24-1; CDR3aa: CATSEAGGPNTGELFF
j_gene: TRBJ2-3; abundance: many; v_gene: TRBV9; CDR3aa: CASSDSPSGTGSWNTQYF
j_gene: TRBJ2-3; abundance: .; v_gene: TRBV11-2; CDR3aa: CASSLARGLYTDTQYF
j_gene: TRBJ2-1; abundance: few; v_gene: TRBV6-6; CDR3aa: CASRQSPGQGLGRAYNEQFF
j_gene: TRBJ2-7; abundance: .; v_gene: TRBV20-1; CDR3aa: CSARDFHEQYF
j_gene: TRBJ1-1; abundance: many; v_gene: TRBV20-1; CDR3aa: CSARDEAGRATEAFF
j_gene: TRBJ2-1; abundance: many; v_gene: TRBV7-6; CDR3aa: CASSYQGNEQFF
j_gene: TRBJ2-3; abundance: many; v_gene: TRBV9; CDR3aa: CASSVEAGRTDTQYF
j_gene: TRBJ1-4; abundance: many; v_gene: TRBV6-1; CDR3aa: CASRVDAAREKLFF
j_gene: TRBJ2-7; abundance: .; v_gene: TRBV28; CDR3aa: CASSTGWGVNYEQYF
j_gene: TRBJ2-7; abundance: many; v_gene: TRBV12-3/TRBV12-4; CDR3aa: CASSFSYEQYF
j_gene: TRBJ1-1; abundance: .; v_gene: TRBV7-9; CDR3aa: CAGSLGQSTEAFF
j_gene: TRBJ2-7; abundance: many; v_gene: TRBV28; CDR3aa: CASRLDRAYEQYF
j_gene: TRBJ2-4; abundance: many; v_gene: TRBV27; CDR3aa: CASRTGFPKNIQYF
j_gene: TRBJ2-5; abundance: .; v_gene: TRBV24-1; CDR3aa: CATSLAGEETQYF
j_gene: TRBJ2-7; abundance: many; v_gene: TRBV6-6; CDR3aa: CASSRVHGGRKYEQYF
j_gene: TRBJ2-3; abundance: .; v_gene: TRBV12-3/TRBV12-4; CDR3aa: CATGPGTQLSTDAQYF
j_gene: TRBJ2-5; abundance: .; v_gene: TRBV28; CDR3aa: CASSLRPGWETQYF
j_gene: TRBJ2-5; abundance: few; v_gene: TRBV7-6; CDR3aa: CASSLAPQGAGETQYF
j_gene: TRBJ2-3; abundance: many; v_gene: TRBV3-1; CDR3aa: CASSQGMPGTDTQYF
j_gene: TRBJ2-7; abundance: many; v_gene: TRBV7-9; CDR3aa: CASSRDLPYEQYF
j_gene: TRBJ1-2; abundance: few; v_gene: TRBV5-1; CDR3aa: CASSPTDGFHGYTF